This TCR beta chain was found in a study of T cells after yellow fever vaccination. MiXCR, run by TCRdb on the 5' RACE reads, gives a single entry per CDR3 protein. This sample has hundreds of thousands of distinct CDR3 sequences, with more than 9% found just once. Trimming took off 0 bases at V and 3 bases at J, with 12 bases between the two ends. The CDR3 has 16 residues. CDR1 and CDR2 from the germline V gene are LGHDT and YNNKEL (reference sequence). The rearrangement links TRBV3-1 to TRBJ2-1; TRBD1 might be the D (6 bases). The sample here was PBMCs, taken on the day of the yellow fever booster vaccination. This clonotype was obtained from a man aged 25 to 40 who received the YFV17D yellow fever vaccine. CDR3 loop: CASSQEGDRHYNEQFF. DNA of the CDR3: TGTGCCAGCAGCCAAGAGGGCGACAGGCACTACAATGAGCAGTTCTTC.